The 28 T cell receptor beta chains in this list originate from one sample, sequenced in a study of blood T cells in healthy people across ages. A sample-barcoded 5' primer and a J-beta primer mix were used in a second PCR of about 6 to 11 cycles. TCRdb analysed the 5' RACE reads with MiXCR anew, one entry per CDR3 protein. The sample includes about 1,800,000 distinct CDR3 sequences, about 28% of them seen just once. The sequencing input was blood. The receptors were gathered from a woman aged 25 to 39 in good health.

In this sample, this clonotype turned up a few times. The chain has TRBV29-1 and TRBJ1-6, with D perhaps TRBD1 (5 bases). The CDR3 runs 15 residues. V was clipped by 4 bases and J by 9 bases, with 19 bases between them. Germline V gene lookup returns CDR1 SQVTM and CDR2 ANQGSEA. CDR3 sequence: CSVGLFGTSGSPLHF. CDR3 bases: TGCAGCGTTGGATTGTTTGGGACTTCAGGTTCACCCCTCCACTTT. The whole variable domain, remainder taken from reference TRBV29-1 and TRBJ1-6, is SAVISQKPSRDICQRGTSLTIQCQVDSQVTMMFWYRQQPGQSLTLIATANQGSEATYESGFVIDKFPISRPNLTFSTLTVSNMSPEDSSIYLCSVGLFGTSGSPLHFGNGTRLTVT.

In this sample, this clonotype turned up a few times. The rearrangement joins TRBV27 to TRBJ1-2, with D perhaps TRBD1 (5 bases). Germline V gene sequence: CDR1 MNHEY, CDR2 SMNVEV (reference sequence). V was pared by 3 bases and J by 4 bases, with 15 bases between. CDR3 size: 15 residues. As DNA, the CDR3 is TGTGCCAGCAGTTTGTCTCCCCCAGGGCGCTATGGCTACACCTTC. Translating gives CASSLSPPGRYGYTF.

This clonotype was observed many times. The chain employs TRBV2 and TRBJ2-7; no clear D. V was shortened by 5 bases and J by 3 bases, with 5 bases between the two germline ends. The CDR3 contains 11 residues. Germline V gene sequence: CDR1 SNHLY, CDR2 FYNNEI. CDR3 region: CASSRVYEQYF. The CDR3 DNA follows: TGTGCCAGCAGTAGGGTCTACGAGCAGTACTTC.

The V gene is TRBV12-3 or TRBV12-4, the J gene TRBJ1-2; TRBD1 might be the D (5 bases). Trimming left V 6 bases short and J 5 bases short, with 19 bases between. The CDR3 totals 15 residues. The CDR3 here is CASSSGDSLIYGYTF. CDR3 nucleotides: TGTGCCAGCAGCAGTGGAGACAGTCTTATTTATGGCTACACCTTC.

On this clonotype: Mismatch with germline at one junction end may stem from a read error. This chain uses TRBV6-5 with TRBJ1-2, with 7 bases fitting TRBD1. CDR1 is MNHEY, CDR2 SVGAGI, per germline. The length of the CDR3 is 15 residues. The CDR3 DNA reads TGTGTCAGCAGTTACGGGACAGCCGCCGGGGTTGGCTACACCTTC. Translation: CVSSYGTAAGVGYTF.

This sequence joins TRBV7-3 and TRBJ2-1, with a possible D match to TRBD1 (6 bases). CDR1 and CDR2 from the germline V gene are SGHTA and FQGTGA. V dropped 1 base and J dropped 6 bases, with 13 bases sitting between them. This CDR3 contains 15 residues. Here the CDR3 DNA reads TGTGCCAGCAGCTTAATCCCCGGCAGGGGCAATGAGCAGTTCTTC. This encodes CASSLIPGRGNEQFF.

Comment on this clonotype: A single base separates this from a much larger clone, so it may be a read error. The chain employs TRBV5-1 and TRBJ2-7; the D is unclear. The CDR3 is 11 amino acids. Germline V gene data show CDR1 as SGHRS and CDR2 as YFSETQ. Here the CDR3 reads CASSTHYEHYF. The CDR3 bases are TGCGCCAGCAGCACCCACTACGAGCACTACTTC. Complete variable domain (other parts from reference TRBV5-1 and TRBJ2-7): KAGVTQTPRYLIKTRGQQVTLSCSPISGHRSVSWYQQTPGQGLQFLFEYFSETQRNKGNFPGRFSGRQFSNSRSEMNVSTLELGDSALYLCASSTHYEHYFGPGTRLTVT.

The gene calls are TRBV7-3 and TRBJ2-5; 8 bases match TRBD2. With the DNA end fitting TRBJ2-7 better, the J assignment may be wrong. The germline CDR1 and CDR2 sequences are SGHTA and FQGTGA. The CDR3 runs to 14 residues. CDR3 coding DNA: TGTGCCAGCAGCCACCTTGGACTAGCCAACGAGCAGTACTTC. This encodes CASSHLGLANEQYF.

This clonotype was observed at least ten times. The chain combines TRBV6-6 with TRBJ2-5, with a weak D call TRBD1 (6 bases). V lost 6 bases and J 11 bases, leaving 13 bases between the germline ends. The CDR3 spans 11 residues. Germline CDR1 is MNHNY and CDR2 is SVGAGI (reference sequence). Here the CDR3 DNA reads TGTGCCAGCAGCCCAGGGGTGCAGCAGTACTTC. Protein sequence: CASSPGVQQYF.

Many counts were recorded for this clonotype. The gene calls are TRBV11-2 and TRBJ2-4; TRBD2 aligns across 10 bases. J lost 6 bases, V lost 5 bases, and 4 bases had no gene match. The CDR3 is 14 amino acids. Germline-derived CDR1 and CDR2 are SGHAT and FQNNGV. The DNA of the CDR3 is TGTGCCAGCAGCACAACTAGCGGGGTAAACATTCAGTACTTC. It yields the protein CASSTTSGVNIQYF.

The gene calls are TRBV7-3 and TRBJ2-5; TRBD1 matches 8 bases. Germline loops: CDR1 SGHTA, CDR2 FQGTGA. The V segment lost 7 bases and the J segment 1 base; nucleotides outside the gene matches: 5. There are 14 residues in the CDR3. The CDR3 DNA reads as TGTGCCAGCAACCCGACAGGGGTCCAAGAGACCCAGTACTTC. This gives the protein CASNPTGVQETQYF.

In regard to this clonotype: Since a much larger clone is just one base distant, this may be a read error. This chain uses TRBV7-2 with TRBJ2-1; the match to TRBD2 covers 7 bases. The CDR3 is 15 amino acids. From germline, CDR1 is SGHTA and CDR2 FQGNSA. Trimming removed 1 base from V and 8 bases from J; junction bases left unmatched: 8. CDR3 DNA sequence: TGTGCCAGCAGCTTAGATAAGTGGGGGGGGGATGAGCAGTTCTTC. As protein: CASSLDKWGGDEQFF.

This clonotype was detected a few times. This chain links TRBV20-1 with TRBJ2-1, with D maybe TRBD1 (6 bases). CDR1 and CDR2 (germline): DFQATT, SNEGSKA (reference sequence). There are 14 residues in the CDR3. V shed 4 bases and J shed 8 bases, with 18 bases lying between them. In DNA, the CDR3 is TGCAGTGCTAAAACAGGGCGGGTACACGATGAGCAGTTCTTC. Amino acids: CSAKTGRVHDEQFF.

The chain recombines TRBV5-1 with TRBJ2-3; D is perhaps TRBD2 (6 bases). The length of the CDR3 is 16 residues. The germline CDR1 and CDR2 sequences are SGHRS and YFSETQ. Trimming shortened V by 0 bases and J by 4 bases, and 15 bases separated the two germline ends. CDR3 residues: CASSLEGWGGSDTQYF. CDR3 DNA sequence: TGCGCCAGCAGCTTGGAAGGCTGGGGAGGTTCAGATACGCAGTATTTT.

The chain is built from TRBV7-3 and TRBJ2-5, with 13 bases identical to TRBD2. Germline V lookup: CDR1 SGHTA, CDR2 FQGTGA. The junction had 5 bases not matched to a gene; V was cut back by 5 bases and J by 5 bases. The CDR3 runs 15 residues. CDR3 DNA: TGTGCCAGCAGCCCGACTAGCGGGGGGTTTGAGACCCAGTACTTC. This codes for CASSPTSGGFETQYF.

This sequence joins TRBV28 and TRBJ2-3; possible D gene TRBD2, 6 bases. The CDR3 totals 16 residues. CDR1 and CDR2 from the germline V gene are MDHEN and SYDVKM. V was shortened by 3 bases and J by 3 bases, with 16 bases between the two germline ends. The CDR3 protein is CASSFYAGIRTDTQYF. Written as DNA, the CDR3 is TGTGCCAGCAGTTTTTACGCGGGGATAAGGACAGATACGCAGTATTTT.

This clonotype occurred many times. The chain recombines TRBV12-3 or TRBV12-4 with TRBJ2-3; 10 positions agree with TRBD1. V shed 5 bases and J 5 bases; nucleotides not matched to a gene: 10. The CDR3 consists of 16 residues. CDR3 sequence: CASSHGTGVVIDTQYF. CDR3 in DNA: TGTGCCAGCAGTCACGGGACAGGGGTTGTGATAGATACGCAGTATTTT.

This clonotype has only a few counts. The rearrangement uses TRBV10-3 and TRBJ2-5; a weak D match, TRBD2 (6 bases). Germline V lookup: CDR1 ENHRY, CDR2 SYGVKD. The ends were cut back, 8 bases at V and 3 bases at J, with 13 bases in the middle. This CDR3 is built from 13 residues. The CDR3 bases are TGTGCCATCGGGAGGAGAGGAAAAGAGACCCAGTACTTC. Translation gives CAIGRRGKETQYF.

This clonotype turned up a few times. The chain couples TRBV20-1 to TRBJ1-2; tentatively, D is TRBD1 (5 bases). CDR3 length: 12 amino acids. Germline CDR1 DFQATT, CDR2 SNEGSKA (reference sequence). The CDR3: CSCRKGAGGYTF. As DNA, the CDR3 is TGCAGCTGCCGCAAAGGGGCAGGGGGCTACACCTTC.

This clonotype has a count of ten or more. This rearrangement joins TRBV20-1 to TRBJ1-2, with TRBD1 matching 12 bases. Per germline, CDR1 DFQATT and CDR2 SNEGSKA (reference sequence). The CDR3 length is 14 residues. J was trimmed by 11 bases and V by 5 bases; bases with no gene match: 12. CDR3 protein: CSASIRDRGPGYTF. The CDR3 DNA sequence: TGCAGTGCTTCCATCCGGGACAGGGGGCCTGGTTACACCTTC.

Details on this clonotype: The final CDR3 position lacks the conserved phenylalanine or tryptophan, pointing to a likely read error. V is TRBV12-3 or TRBV12-4 and J is TRBJ1-5, with D perhaps matching TRBD1 (5 bases). V lost 1 base, J lost 2 bases, and 9 bases lay in between. The CDR3 spans 15 residues. The CDR3 region is CASSLGQGGNQPQHC. The CDR3 bases are TGTGCCAGCAGTTTAGGGCAGGGAGGCAATCAGCCCCAGCATTGT.

The chain joins TRBV7-2 to TRBJ1-3; TRBD1 aligns across 9 bases. This CDR3 has 16 amino acids. The V gene end was trimmed by 5 bases and the J gene end by 5 bases; junction bases not matched to a gene: 10. CDR1 SGHTA and CDR2 FQGNSA come from the germline V gene. The CDR3 sequence is CASSLRSGTGRNTIYF. CDR3 DNA: TGTGCCAGCAGCCTTAGAAGCGGGACAGGGAGAAACACCATATATTTT.

The chain links TRBV20-1 to TRBJ1-2; 8 bases agree with TRBD1. Germline V CDR1 and CDR2: DFQATT, SNEGSKA (reference sequence). With 4 bases clipped from V and 0 bases from J, the junction kept 1 base outside the gene matches. The CDR3 loop spans 13 amino acids. CDR3 loop: CSAKDRANYGYTF. CDR3 bases: TGCAGTGCTAAGGACAGGGCTAACTATGGCTACACCTTC.

This clonotype was observed a handful of times. The chain uses TRBV6-5 and TRBJ1-5, with TRBD1 as a possible D gene (5 bases). The V gene's germline CDR1 is MNHEY and CDR2 SVGAGI. The ends were cut back, 5 bases at V and 7 bases at J, with 15 bases in the middle. CDR3 size: 14 residues. CDR3 amino acids: CASSRDSRGQPQHF. The CDR3 DNA reads TGTGCCAGCAGTCGAGACAGCCGAGGGCAGCCCCAGCATTTT.

The gene calls are TRBV11-2 and TRBJ2-5; possible D gene TRBD2, 5 bases. This CDR3 is built from 14 residues. With 6 bases removed from V and 11 bases from J, the gap between germline ends came to 22 bases. The V gene's germline CDR1 is SGHAT and CDR2 FQNNGV. CDR3 bases: TGTGCCAGCAGGGCTTGGGCAGACTACAATGAGCAGTACTTC. Its protein is CASRAWADYNEQYF.

The chain has TRBV3-1 and TRBJ2-1; perhaps TRBD2 as D (6 bases). The length of the CDR3 is 13 residues. The V gene's germline CDR1 is LGHDT and CDR2 YNNKEL (reference sequence). V was clipped by 5 bases and J by 5 bases, with 10 bases between them. CDR3 coding DNA: TGTGCCAGCAGCATCGGGACTCACAATGAGCAGTTCTTC. Its translation: CASSIGTHNEQFF.

The chain employs TRBV7-2 and TRBJ2-1; TRBD1 is a possible D gene (5 bases). V gave up 5 bases and J gave up 5 bases, with 10 bases separating them. Germline CDR1 reads SGHTA; CDR2 reads FQGNSA. The CDR3 length is 13 residues. CDR3 residues: CASSPAGHNEQFF. In nucleotides, the CDR3 is TGTGCCAGCAGCCCTGCAGGGCACAATGAGCAGTTCTTC.

This clonotype has just a few counts. The chain combines TRBV6-1 with TRBJ2-1, with 13 bases that match TRBD2. The V segment lost 4 bases and the J segment 7 bases; nucleotides outside the gene matches: 13. Germline CDR1 reads MNHNS; CDR2 reads SASEGT. CDR3 length equals 18 residues. The CDR3 nucleotides read TGTGCCAGCAGTGTAAGAGGAACCGGGACTAGCGGGGTAAATGAGCAGTTCTTC. Protein product: CASSVRGTGTSGVNEQFF.